Reported below is one TCR beta chain. Antigen: not known. These data are taken from a study of T cell responses to AZD1222 COVID-19 vaccine. General study results and limits: Only six individuals given AZD1222 were seropositive at baseline. Two doses of AZD1222 preceded a rise in Spike-specific TCR breadth and depth. Spike as a whole was targeted by vaccine-associated CD4 TCRs, dominant at 160-218 and 743-854. After the peak T cell response, and only then, were repertoires sampled.

The ends were cut back, 4 bases at V and 4 bases at J, with 13 bases in the middle. Germline V lookup: CDR1 SNHLY, CDR2 FYNNEI. The CDR3 is 14 amino acids. This table comes from immunoSEQ multiplex PCR, and its TCRdb copy is limited to in-frame clones, with some not included. The repertoire holds 95,000 to 100,000 clones, with around 85% as singletons. The TCR comes from an adult who received the AZD1222 COVID-19 vaccine. Sequences were derived from peripheral blood, sampled 28 days after the second AZD1222 dose. V is TRBV2 and J is TRBJ1-2; D not resolved. CDR3 region: CASSVRTAIYGYTF. DNA of the CDR3: TGTGCCAGCAGTGTACGAACAGCGATCTATGGCTACACCTTC.